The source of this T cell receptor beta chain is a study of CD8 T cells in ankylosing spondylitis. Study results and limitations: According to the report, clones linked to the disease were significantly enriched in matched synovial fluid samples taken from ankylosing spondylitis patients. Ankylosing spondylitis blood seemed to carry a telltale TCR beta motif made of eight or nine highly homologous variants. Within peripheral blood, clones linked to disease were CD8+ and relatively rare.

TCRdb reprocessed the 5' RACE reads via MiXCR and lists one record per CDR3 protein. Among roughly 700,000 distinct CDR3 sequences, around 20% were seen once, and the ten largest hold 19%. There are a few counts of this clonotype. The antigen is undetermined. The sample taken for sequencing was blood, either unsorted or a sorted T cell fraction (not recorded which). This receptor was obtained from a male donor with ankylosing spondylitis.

The DNA of the CDR3 is TGTGCCAGCAGCATAACAGGGGCCAACTATGGCTACACCTTC. It codes for CASSITGANYGYTF. The chain is built from TRBV11-2 and TRBJ1-2, with TRBD1 identical over 7 bases. Trimming removed 5 bases from V and 2 bases from J; junction bases left unmatched: 5. CDR3 length: 14 residues. From germline, CDR1 is SGHAT and CDR2 FQNNGV.